This passage covers 3 T cell receptor beta chains from one sample sequenced in a study of blood T cells in healthy people across ages. The authors ran a second PCR of about 7 to 11 cycles using a sample-barcoded 5' primer and a J-beta primer mix. TCRdb reprocessed the 5' RACE reads via MiXCR and lists one record per CDR3 protein. The table lists around 1.1 million distinct CDR3 sequences, roughly two fifths of them singletons, with roughly 14% in the top ten. Sequencing input: blood. The receptors were sampled from a young man in good health.

The V call is TRBV5-4, the J call TRBJ1-5, with D hard to call. The germline V gene encodes CDR1 SGHNT and CDR2 YYREEE (reference sequence). CDR3 size: 13 residues. Trimming pared 4 bases from V and 5 bases from J, leaving 10 bases between. The CDR3 is CASSRGSDQPQHF. The DNA of the CDR3 is TGTGCCAGCAGCCGCGGCTCCGATCAGCCCCAGCATTTT.

V gene TRBV6-2 or TRBV6-3 combines with J gene TRBJ1-5, with D hard to call. The CDR3 covers 13 residues. V was shortened by 10 bases and J by 5 bases, with 15 bases between the two germline ends. From germline, CDR1 is MNHEY and CDR2 SVGEGT. The CDR3 sequence: CATRAGSDQPQHF. The CDR3 DNA is TGTGCCACCCGGGCGGGGTCTGATCAGCCCCAGCATTTT.

The chain carries TRBV12-3 or TRBV12-4 and TRBJ2-1, with TRBD2 matching over 8 bases. The ends lost 4 bases at V and 9 bases at J; junction bases unmatched: 5. The CDR3 consists of 13 residues. CDR3 coding DNA: TGTGCCAGCAGTTCAAGACTAGCGACTGAGCAGTTCTTC. Encoded protein: CASSSRLATEQFF.